A selection of T cell receptor beta chains follows, all from one sample in a study of blood T cells in healthy people across ages. Each CDR3 protein is one row after TCRdb ran MiXCR on the 5' RACE reads. Of some 1.5 million distinct CDR3 sequences listed, about 30% were seen once; the top ten hold roughly 8%. The specimen sequenced was blood. The source is a woman aged 25-40 years in good health. Both conserved end residues are part of each CDR3. The D gene is left open where the match is weak.

TRBV2,-,CASSRKESQYF
TRBV12-3/TRBV12-4,-,CASSQRPREYGYTF
TRBV2,-,CASSGTAAYTDTQYF
TRBV9,TRBD1,CASSVVGQANTGELFF
TRBV7-9,-,CASSPGGPEQFF
TRBV30,-,CAWSWLAETQYF
TRBV2,TRBD2,CASSDQRGGNEQFF
TRBV5-1,-,CASSAPGPQGIFLETQYF
TRBV20-1,TRBD2,CSANSGAQETQYF
TRBV7-7,TRBD2,CASSPLIAGAYNEQFF
TRBV28,TRBD2,CASRHDVLGGGNNEQFF
TRBV7-2,-,CASSLVGSLNEQFF
TRBV5-1,-,CASSNYGSTEAFF
TRBV24-1,TRBD1,CATSPDRGPPDTQYF
TRBV7-9,TRBD2,CASSRTSGAWDEQFF
TRBV6-6,-,CASSPPTPLGEKLFF
TRBV6-5,TRBD1,CASSGTGDGYGYTF
TRBV12-3/TRBV12-4,-,CASSPLGVGNEQFF
TRBV5-1,-,CASSLARMNEQFF
TRBV11-2,-,CASSLDPGDRTEAFF
TRBV27,TRBD2,CASSMPSGRDNEQFF
TRBV11-2,-,CASSLWGRGSGYTF
TRBV15,-,CATRGTGRSPLHF
TRBV12-3/TRBV12-4,-,CASKGQGRQPQHF
TRBV5-1,-,CASSLDGGDTQYF
TRBV12-3/TRBV12-4,TRBD1,CASSFIRQGASTDTQYF
TRBV12-3/TRBV12-4,-,CASRRDAYYEQYF
TRBV4-2,TRBD2,CASSRETSGAQGEQFF
TRBV4-3,-,CASSQVAGRSSYEQYF
TRBV12-3/TRBV12-4,-,CASRSGATLLNEQFF
TRBV6-2/TRBV6-3,-,CASSRGSGGTYEQYF
TRBV2,TRBD2,CASRDSGGPLAQYF
TRBV11-2,TRBD1,CASSTERGGGYGYTF
TRBV28,TRBD2,CASIPGGAGDTQYF
TRBV10-1,-,CASSESSSGQPQHF
TRBV29-1,-,CSVEDGRVSGQYF
TRBV29-1,-,CSIEEFNLAKNIQYF
TRBV20-1,-,CSAPKRGGKEETQYF
TRBV6-5,-,CASSDTPQETQYF
TRBV2,-,CASSEVRGKNIQYF
TRBV5-5,-,CASSWVVVNTEAFF
TRBV7-3,TRBD2,CASSLGSGNSYNEQYF
TRBV24-1,-,CATAGSTDTQYF